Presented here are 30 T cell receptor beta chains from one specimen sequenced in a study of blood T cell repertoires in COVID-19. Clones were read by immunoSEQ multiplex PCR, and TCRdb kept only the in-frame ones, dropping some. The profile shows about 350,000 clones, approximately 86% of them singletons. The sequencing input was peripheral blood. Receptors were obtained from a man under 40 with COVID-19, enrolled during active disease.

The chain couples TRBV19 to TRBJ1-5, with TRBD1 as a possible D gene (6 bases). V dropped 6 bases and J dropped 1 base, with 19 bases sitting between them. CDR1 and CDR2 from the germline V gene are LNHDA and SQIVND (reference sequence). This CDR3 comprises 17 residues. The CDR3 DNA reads TGTGCCAGTAGGCCAAGGGGGGGGCTGGGAAGCAATCAGCCCCAGCATTTT. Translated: CASRPRGGLGSNQPQHF. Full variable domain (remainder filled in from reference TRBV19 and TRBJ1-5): DGGITQSPKYLFRKEGQNVTLSCEQNLNHDAMYWYRQDPGQGLRLIYYSQIVNDFQKGDIAEGYSVSREKKESFPLTVTSAQKNPTAFYLCASRPRGGLGSNQPQHFGDGTRLSIL.

This chain's CDR3 is CASSTSGPGDQPQHF. CDR3 bases: TGTGCCAGTAGTACGTCCGGTCCCGGGGATCAGCCCCAGCATTTT. The chain combines TRBV19 with TRBJ1-5; D uncertain. V lost 4 bases to trimming and J lost 5 bases, with 15 bases between them. Germline CDR1 and CDR2: LNHDA and SQIVND (reference sequence). The CDR3 is 15 residues long.

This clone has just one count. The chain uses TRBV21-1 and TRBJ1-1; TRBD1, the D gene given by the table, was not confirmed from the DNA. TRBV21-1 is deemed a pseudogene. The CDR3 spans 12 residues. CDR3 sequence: CASSTGNTEAFF. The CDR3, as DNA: TGTGCCAGCAGCACAGGGAACACTGAAGCTTTCTTT.

For the CDR3, the DNA is TGTGCCAGTAGTATATCTTCCAGGGGCAAAGAGACCCAGTACTTC. This gives the protein CASSISSRGKETQYF. This chain uses TRBV19 with TRBJ2-5; tentatively, D is TRBD1 (6 bases). Germline V gives CDR1 LNHDA, CDR2 SQIVND (reference sequence). CDR3 length equals 15 residues. Between the trimmed V and J ends, which lost 2 bases and 3 bases, there was a span of 13 bases.

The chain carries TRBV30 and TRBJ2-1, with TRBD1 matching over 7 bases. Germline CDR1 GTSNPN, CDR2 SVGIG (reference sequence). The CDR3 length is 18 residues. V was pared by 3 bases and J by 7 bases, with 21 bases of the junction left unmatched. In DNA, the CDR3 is TGTGCCTGGAGAACTCGCCTTGTCCACTTGACAGGGTGGAATGAGCAGTTCTTC. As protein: CAWRTRLVHLTGWNEQFF.

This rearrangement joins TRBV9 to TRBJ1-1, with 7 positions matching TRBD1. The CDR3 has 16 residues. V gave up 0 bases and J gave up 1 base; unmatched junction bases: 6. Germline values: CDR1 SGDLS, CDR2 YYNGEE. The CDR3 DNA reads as TGTGCCAGCAGCGTAGGCCGGGGGACAGCGAACACTGAAGCTTTCTTT. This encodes CASSVGRGTANTEAFF.

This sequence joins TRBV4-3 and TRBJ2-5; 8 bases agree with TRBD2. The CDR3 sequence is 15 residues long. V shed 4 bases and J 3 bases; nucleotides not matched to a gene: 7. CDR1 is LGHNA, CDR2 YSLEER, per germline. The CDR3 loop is CASSPQRGRKETQYF. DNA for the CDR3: TGCGCCAGCAGCCCCCAGCGGGGGCGGAAAGAGACCCAGTACTTC.

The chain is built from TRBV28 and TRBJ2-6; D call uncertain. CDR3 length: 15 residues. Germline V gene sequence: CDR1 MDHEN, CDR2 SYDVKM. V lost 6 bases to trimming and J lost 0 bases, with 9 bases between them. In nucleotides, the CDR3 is TGTGCCAGCAGCCCGATAGTCTCTGGGGCCAACGTCCTGACTTTC. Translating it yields CASSPIVSGANVLTF.

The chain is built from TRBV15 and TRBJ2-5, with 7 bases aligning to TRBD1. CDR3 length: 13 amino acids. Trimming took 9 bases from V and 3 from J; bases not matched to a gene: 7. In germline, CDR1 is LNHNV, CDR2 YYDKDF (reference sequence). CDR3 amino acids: CATRIGTEETQYF. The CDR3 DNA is TGTGCCACAAGGATCGGGACAGAAGAGACCCAGTACTTC.

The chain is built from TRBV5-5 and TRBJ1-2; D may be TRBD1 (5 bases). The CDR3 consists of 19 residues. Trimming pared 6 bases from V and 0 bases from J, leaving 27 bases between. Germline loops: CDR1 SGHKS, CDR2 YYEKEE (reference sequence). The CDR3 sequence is CASTPRFPGGRASNYGYTF. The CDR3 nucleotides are TGTGCCAGCACCCCCCGGTTCCCCGGTGGCAGGGCGTCTAACTATGGCTACACCTTC.

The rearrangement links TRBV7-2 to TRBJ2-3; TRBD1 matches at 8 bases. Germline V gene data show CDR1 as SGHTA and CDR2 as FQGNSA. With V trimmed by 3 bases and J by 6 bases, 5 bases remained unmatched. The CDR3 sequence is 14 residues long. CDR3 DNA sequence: TGTGCCAGCAGCTTGGACAGGGTTCCTGATACGCAGTATTTT. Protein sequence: CASSLDRVPDTQYF.

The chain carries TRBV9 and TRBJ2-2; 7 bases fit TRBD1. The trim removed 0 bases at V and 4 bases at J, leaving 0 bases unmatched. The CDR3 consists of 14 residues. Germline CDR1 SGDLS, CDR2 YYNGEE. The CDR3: CASSVGDSTGELFF. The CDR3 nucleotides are TGTGCCAGCAGCGTAGGGGACAGCACCGGGGAGCTGTTTTTT.

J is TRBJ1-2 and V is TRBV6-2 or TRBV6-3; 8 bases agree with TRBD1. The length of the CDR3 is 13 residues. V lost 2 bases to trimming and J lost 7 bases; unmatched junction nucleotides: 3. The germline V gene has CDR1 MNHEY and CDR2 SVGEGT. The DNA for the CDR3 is TGTGCCAGCAGTTACGGACAGGGCGGTGGCTACACCTTC. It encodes CASSYGQGGGYTF.

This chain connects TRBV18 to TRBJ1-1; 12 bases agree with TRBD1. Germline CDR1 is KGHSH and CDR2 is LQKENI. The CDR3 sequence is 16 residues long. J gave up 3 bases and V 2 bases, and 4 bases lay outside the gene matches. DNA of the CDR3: TGTGCCAGCTCACCAAGGGACAGGGGGCGGGACACTGAAGCTTTCTTT. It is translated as CASSPRDRGRDTEAFF. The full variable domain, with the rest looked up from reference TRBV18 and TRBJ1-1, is NAGVMQNPRHLVRRRGQEARLRCSPMKGHSHVYWYRQLPEEGLKFMVYLQKENIIDESGMPKERFSAEFPKEGPSILRIQQVVRGDSAAYFCASSPRDRGRDTEAFFGQGTRLTVV.

The CDR3 bases are TGTGCCAGCAGCGTTCCGACTAGGAGAGAGACCCAGTACTTC. This sequence encodes CASSVPTRRETQYF. The gene calls are TRBV28 and TRBJ2-5, with D tentatively TRBD2 (6 bases). CDR3 length: 14 amino acids. Trimming removed 6 bases from V and 4 bases from J, with 15 bases in between. Germline CDR1 is MDHEN and CDR2 is SYDVKM.

The CDR3 spells CASSHRDRLYYEQYF. The CDR3 region has the DNA TGTGCCAGCAGCCACCGCGACAGGCTATACTACGAGCAGTACTTC. The rearrangement links TRBV7-8 to TRBJ2-7, with D possibly being TRBD1 (6 bases). The CDR3 contains 15 residues. Trimming cost V 5 bases and J 3 bases, with 17 bases left between them. Germline CDR1 SGHVS, CDR2 FQNEAQ.

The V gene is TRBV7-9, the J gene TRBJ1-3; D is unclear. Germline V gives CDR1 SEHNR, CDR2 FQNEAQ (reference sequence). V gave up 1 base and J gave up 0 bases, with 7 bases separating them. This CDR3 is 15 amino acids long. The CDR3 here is CASSLVRNSGNTIYF. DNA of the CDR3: TGTGCCAGCAGCTTAGTCCGTAACTCTGGAAACACCATATATTTT. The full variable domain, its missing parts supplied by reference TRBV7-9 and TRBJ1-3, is DTGVSQNPRHKITKRGQNVTFRCDPISEHNRLYWYRQTLGQGPEFLTYFQNEAQLEKSRLLSDRFSAERPKGSFSTLEIQRTEQGDSAMYLCASSLVRNSGNTIYFGEGSWLTVV.

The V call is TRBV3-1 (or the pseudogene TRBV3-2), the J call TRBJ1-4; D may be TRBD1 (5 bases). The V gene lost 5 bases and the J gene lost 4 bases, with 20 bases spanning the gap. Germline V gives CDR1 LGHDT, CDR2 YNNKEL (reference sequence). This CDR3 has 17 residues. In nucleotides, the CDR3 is TGTGCCAGCAGCGAGGACACCAAGGTTCGGAGTAATGAAAAACTGTTTTTT. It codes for CASSEDTKVRSNEKLFF.

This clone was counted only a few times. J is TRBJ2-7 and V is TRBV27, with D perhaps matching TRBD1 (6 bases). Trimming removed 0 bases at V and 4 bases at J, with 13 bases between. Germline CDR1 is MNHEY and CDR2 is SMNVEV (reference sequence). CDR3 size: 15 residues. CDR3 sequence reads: CASSLSNQGRYEQYF. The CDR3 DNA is TGTGCCAGCAGTTTATCGAATCAGGGGAGATACGAGCAGTACTTC.

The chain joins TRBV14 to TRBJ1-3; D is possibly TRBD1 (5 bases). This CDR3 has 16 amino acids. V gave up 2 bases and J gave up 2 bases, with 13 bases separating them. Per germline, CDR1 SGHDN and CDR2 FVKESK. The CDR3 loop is CASSQFSGFPGNTIYF. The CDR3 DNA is TGTGCCAGCAGCCAATTCTCAGGGTTTCCTGGAAACACCATATATTTT.

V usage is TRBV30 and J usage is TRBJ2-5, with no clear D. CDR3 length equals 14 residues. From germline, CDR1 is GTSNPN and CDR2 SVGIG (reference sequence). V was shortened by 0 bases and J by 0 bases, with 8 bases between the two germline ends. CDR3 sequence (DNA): TGTGCCTGGAGTGTAGGTGGGCACCAAGAGACCCAGTACTTC. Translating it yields CAWSVGGHQETQYF.

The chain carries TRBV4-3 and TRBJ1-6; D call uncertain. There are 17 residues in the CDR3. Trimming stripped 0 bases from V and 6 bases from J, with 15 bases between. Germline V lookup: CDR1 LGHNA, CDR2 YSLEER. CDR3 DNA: TGCGCCAGCAGCCAAGACAATAGGTCAGGTGGTAATTCACCCCTCCACTTT. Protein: CASSQDNRSGGNSPLHF.

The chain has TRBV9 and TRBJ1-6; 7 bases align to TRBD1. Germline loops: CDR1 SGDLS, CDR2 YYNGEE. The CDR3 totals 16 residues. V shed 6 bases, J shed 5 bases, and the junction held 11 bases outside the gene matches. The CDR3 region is CASNLDPQGNNSPLHF. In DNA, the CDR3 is TGTGCCAGCAACTTGGATCCACAGGGGAATAATTCACCCCTCCACTTT.

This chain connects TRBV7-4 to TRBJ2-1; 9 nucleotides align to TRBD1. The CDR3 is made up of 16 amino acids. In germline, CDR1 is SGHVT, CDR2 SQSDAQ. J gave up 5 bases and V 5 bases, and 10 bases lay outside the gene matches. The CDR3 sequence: CASSQTGQGRDNEQFF. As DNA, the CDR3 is TGTGCCAGCAGCCAGACGGGACAGGGAAGGGACAATGAGCAGTTCTTC. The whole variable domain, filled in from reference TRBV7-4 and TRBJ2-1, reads GAGVSQSPRYKVAKRGRDVALRCDSISGHVTLYWYRQTLGQGSEVLTYSQSDAQRDKSGRPSGRFSAERPERSVSTLKIQRTEQGDSAVYLCASSQTGQGRDNEQFFGPGTRLTVL.

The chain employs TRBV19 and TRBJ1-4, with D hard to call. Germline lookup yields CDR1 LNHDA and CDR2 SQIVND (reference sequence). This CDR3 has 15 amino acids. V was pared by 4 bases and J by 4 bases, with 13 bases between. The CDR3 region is CASSTLHSFNEKLFF. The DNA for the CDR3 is TGTGCCAGTAGTACCCTCCACAGTTTTAATGAAAAACTGTTTTTT.

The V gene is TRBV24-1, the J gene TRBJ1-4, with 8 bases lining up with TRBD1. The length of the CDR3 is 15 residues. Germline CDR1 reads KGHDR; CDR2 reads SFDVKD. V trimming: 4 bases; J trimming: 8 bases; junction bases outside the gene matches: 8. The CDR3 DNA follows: TGTGCCACCAGTGACCACGGGACAGGCGGGGAAAAACTGTTTTTT. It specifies CATSDHGTGGEKLFF.

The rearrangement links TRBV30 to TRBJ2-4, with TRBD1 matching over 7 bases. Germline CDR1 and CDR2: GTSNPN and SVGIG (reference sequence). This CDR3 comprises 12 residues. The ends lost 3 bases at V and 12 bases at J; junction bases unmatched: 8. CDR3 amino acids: CAWSGQDGAQYF. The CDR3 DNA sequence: TGTGCCTGGAGCGGACAGGATGGGGCTCAGTACTTC.

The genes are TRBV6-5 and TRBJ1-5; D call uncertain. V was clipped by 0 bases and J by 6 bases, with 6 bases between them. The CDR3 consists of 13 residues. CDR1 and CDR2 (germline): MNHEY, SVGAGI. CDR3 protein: CASSYSIVQPQHF. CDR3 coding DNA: TGTGCCAGCAGTTACTCTATAGTTCAGCCCCAGCATTTT.

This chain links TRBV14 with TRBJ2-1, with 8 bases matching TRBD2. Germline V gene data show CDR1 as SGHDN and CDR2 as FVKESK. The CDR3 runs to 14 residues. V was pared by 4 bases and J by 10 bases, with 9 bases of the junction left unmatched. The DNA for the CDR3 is TGTGCCAGCAGCCCTCCGGGACTAGTGATAGAGCAGTTCTTC. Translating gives CASSPPGLVIEQFF.

CDR3 nucleotides: TGCGCCAGCAGCCAAGATGGGACAGTGTCCTATGGCTACACCTTC. Encoded protein: CASSQDGTVSYGYTF. This sequence joins TRBV4-3 and TRBJ1-2; 7 nucleotides align to TRBD1. Germline CDR1 and CDR2: LGHNA and YSLEER. The CDR3 spans 15 residues. The ends lost 0 bases at V and 4 bases at J; junction bases unmatched: 5.